These 27 T cell receptor beta chains were all obtained from the same sample, sequenced in a study of T cell repertoires in cytomegalovirus infection. Using its own MiXCR run on the reads, TCRdb lists one record per CDR3 protein. The profile shows 200,000 to 300,000 distinct CDR3 sequences, roughly 10% of them singletons. The sample was PBMCs. These receptors all stem from a human donor in good health (CMV status not recorded). Some clones in this sample may be carry-over from other donors' samples.

This clonotype has at least ten counts. The gene calls are TRBV12-3 or TRBV12-4 and TRBJ1-5, with no clear D. This CDR3 is built from 15 residues. Trimming removed 4 bases from V and 2 bases from J, with 12 bases in between. CDR3 nucleotides: TGTGCCAGCAGTTCCGGGCAGTCAGGCAATCAGCCCCAGCATTTT. Its translation: CASSSGQSGNQPQHF.

Many counts were recorded for this clonotype. The gene calls are TRBV7-2 and TRBJ2-2; 11 bases are a match to TRBD2. V was clipped by 4 bases and J by 7 bases; unmatched bases: 5. Germline loops: CDR1 SGHTA, CDR2 FQGNSA. CDR3 length: 15 amino acids. Written as DNA, the CDR3 is TGTGCCAGCAGCTCGTCGACTAGCGGGAACGGGGAGCTGTTTTTT. This encodes CASSSSTSGNGELFF.

This clonotype was seen many times. V and J are TRBV5-1 and TRBJ2-7, with D maybe TRBD2 (5 bases). Germline V gene lookup returns CDR1 SGHRS and CDR2 YFSETQ. The V gene lost 0 bases and the J gene lost 7 bases, with 17 bases spanning the gap. This CDR3 is built from 15 residues. The CDR3 reads CASSLATGLVGEQYF. CDR3 nucleotide sequence: TGCGCCAGCAGCTTGGCCACGGGATTGGTCGGGGAGCAGTACTTC. The entire variable domain, with the rest obtained from reference TRBV5-1 and TRBJ2-7, is as follows: KAGVTQTPRYLIKTRGQQVTLSCSPISGHRSVSWYQQTPGQGLQFLFEYFSETQRNKGNFPGRFSGRQFSNSRSEMNVSTLELGDSALYLCASSLATGLVGEQYFGPGTRLTVT.

This clonotype was recorded many times. The V call is TRBV28, the J call TRBJ2-2; 8 bases map to TRBD1. Trimming took 3 bases from V and 3 from J; bases not matched to a gene: 0. The V gene's germline CDR1 is MDHEN and CDR2 SYDVKM. CDR3 size: 14 residues. CDR3 DNA: TGTGCCAGCAGTTTGGACAGGGACACCGGGGAGCTGTTTTTT. This translates into CASSLDRDTGELFF.

This clonotype appeared a few times. The V gene is TRBV28, the J gene TRBJ2-5, with 10 bases lining up with TRBD2. The CDR3 contains 13 residues. V shed 8 bases, J shed 3 bases, and the junction held 3 bases outside the gene matches. Germline loops: CDR1 MDHEN, CDR2 SYDVKM. Written as DNA, the CDR3 is TGTGCCAGCGAACTAGCGGGAAAAGAGACCCAGTACTTC. Amino acid sequence: CASELAGKETQYF.

This clonotype was observed a few times. One end of the junction varies from germline; a read error may be responsible. The chain has TRBV20-1 and TRBJ2-7; 7 nucleotides align to TRBD1. CDR1 is DFQATT, CDR2 SNEGSKA, per germline (reference sequence). The CDR3 spans 15 residues. The CDR3 DNA is TGCAGTGCCAGAGAAGGGCAGGGCAGGGGGTACGAGCAGTACTTC. Its protein product is CSAREGQGRGYEQYF.

J is TRBJ1-1 and V is TRBV20-1, with 7 bases that match TRBD1. V gave up 6 bases and J gave up 5 bases; unmatched junction bases: 9. Germline V gene sequence: CDR1 DFQATT, CDR2 SNEGSKA (reference sequence). The CDR3 has 13 residues. The CDR3 reads CSAVRGRQTEAFF. CDR3 DNA sequence: TGCAGTGCAGTAAGGGGGCGACAAACTGAAGCTTTCTTT.

This clonotype was observed many times. The V gene is TRBV29-1, the J gene TRBJ2-1, with 10 nucleotides matching TRBD2. Germline V lookup: CDR1 SQVTM, CDR2 ANQGSEA. J gave up 4 bases and V 6 bases, and 3 bases lay outside the gene matches. The CDR3 has 13 residues. The CDR3 loop is CSVPAGGYNEQFF. In nucleotides, the CDR3 is TGCAGCGTCCCAGCGGGGGGGTACAATGAGCAGTTCTTC.

This clonotype has just a few counts. The chain carries TRBV20-1 and TRBJ2-1; D could derive from TRBD1 or TRBD2 (5 bases each). Germline assignment: CDR1 DFQATT and CDR2 SNEGSKA (reference sequence). The ends were cut back, 6 bases at V and 8 bases at J, with 23 bases in the middle. The CDR3 has 15 residues. The CDR3 DNA is TGCAGTGCCCTCGGGGCAGGGCTGCGATACGATGAGCAGTTCTTC. Its translation: CSALGAGLRYDEQFF.

There are many counts of this clonotype. The chain is built from TRBV7-2 and TRBJ1-2; no definite D call. This CDR3 contains 13 residues. Germline V lookup: CDR1 SGHTA, CDR2 FQGNSA. V was shortened by 5 bases and J by 0 bases, with 7 bases between the two germline ends. The CDR3 region is CASSAKSNYGYTF. The CDR3, as DNA: TGTGCCAGCAGCGCAAAGTCTAACTATGGCTACACCTTC.

This clonotype was seen at least ten times. The chain joins TRBV6-5 to TRBJ2-1, with D possibly matching TRBD1 (5 bases). Germline lookup yields CDR1 MNHEY and CDR2 SVGAGI. Trimming took 0 bases from V and 9 from J, leaving 15 bases between them. The length of the CDR3 is 15 residues. CDR3 bases: TGTGCCAGCAGTTACTCAGGGGCACTCAGTACTGAGCAGTTCTTC. Protein: CASSYSGALSTEQFF.

V usage is TRBV19 and J usage is TRBJ2-7, with 8 positions matching TRBD1. The V gene end was trimmed by 5 bases and the J gene end by 5 bases; junction bases not matched to a gene: 11. This CDR3 is built from 15 residues. Germline V gene data show CDR1 as LNHDA and CDR2 as SQIVND (reference sequence). The CDR3 DNA is TGTGCCAGTAGTCTCAGACAGGGGCGGTTGAACGAGCAGTACTTC. It translates to CASSLRQGRLNEQYF.

There are many counts of this clonotype. The chain has TRBV28 and TRBJ1-1; D ambiguous. CDR1 and CDR2 (germline): MDHEN, SYDVKM. Trimming removed 4 bases at V and 1 base at J, with 13 bases between. This CDR3 is built from 15 residues. The CDR3 DNA reads as TGTGCCAGCAGTTCATGGACCAAAGGGAACACTGAAGCTTTCTTT. Protein sequence: CASSSWTKGNTEAFF.

This chain connects TRBV6-4 to TRBJ1-6; a weak D match, TRBD1 (5 bases). V gave up 3 bases and J gave up 5 bases, with 8 bases separating them. CDR3 length equals 14 residues. Germline CDR1 MRHNA, CDR2 SNTAGT. The CDR3 here is CASSEGQNNSPLHF. The CDR3 DNA reads TGTGCCAGCAGTGAGGGGCAGAATAATTCACCCCTCCACTTT.

This chain joins TRBV11-2 and TRBJ2-3; TRBD2 matches 9 bases. CDR3 length: 16 residues. Trimming at V came to 0 bases and at J to 8 bases, leaving 9 bases not matched to a gene. Germline-derived CDR1 and CDR2 are SGHAT and FQNNGV. CDR3: CASSLDLASGDVTQYF. CDR3 DNA sequence: TGTGCCAGCAGCTTAGATTTGGCTAGCGGGGATGTTACGCAGTATTTT.

This clonotype appeared a few times. CDR3 coding DNA: TGTGCCAGCAGGACAACAGGGGCATCCACAGATACGCAGTATTTT. Protein: CASRTTGASTDTQYF. The chain recombines TRBV6-1 with TRBJ2-3; 7 bases are shared with TRBD1. Losses at the gene ends were 6 bases for V and 2 bases for J; bases not matched to a gene: 8. From germline, CDR1 is MNHNS and CDR2 SASEGT. This CDR3 has 15 residues.

The chain is built from TRBV6-1 and TRBJ2-6; D is uncertain. The V gene's germline CDR1 is MNHNS and CDR2 SASEGT. The V and J ends lost 5 bases and 1 base respectively, with 9 bases between them. The CDR3 covers 15 residues. CDR3: CASSYVGSGANVLTF. Written as DNA, the CDR3 is TGTGCCAGCAGTTACGTAGGTTCTGGGGCCAACGTCCTGACTTTC.

This clonotype was seen once. The chain couples TRBV20-1 to TRBJ2-2; 14 bases agree with TRBD2. The CDR3 covers 15 residues. V lost 5 bases, J lost 5 bases, and 4 bases stayed unmatched. The germline V gene encodes CDR1 DFQATT and CDR2 SNEGSKA (reference sequence). The CDR3 protein is CSAYGTSGSTGELFF. DNA of the CDR3: TGCAGTGCTTATGGGACTAGCGGGAGTACCGGGGAGCTGTTTTTT.

In its sample, this clonotype was seen many times. This chain joins TRBV6-2 or TRBV6-3 and TRBJ2-1; 11 bases match TRBD1. In germline, CDR1 is MNHEY, CDR2 SVGEGT. CDR3 length: 14 residues. V gave up 7 bases and J gave up 6 bases; unmatched junction bases: 5. CDR3 protein: CASTGQGAINEQFF. CDR3 nucleotide sequence: TGTGCCAGCACCGGACAGGGGGCTATCAATGAGCAGTTCTTC.

This clonotype was detected many times. The chain has TRBV7-2 and TRBJ2-3; 12 bases align to TRBD1. The J segment lost 4 bases and the V segment lost 4 bases, leaving 15 bases of the junction unmatched. The CDR3 has 19 residues. Germline-derived CDR1 and CDR2 are SGHTA and FQGNSA. The CDR3 sequence is CASSSLEEGGQGAPDTQYF. CDR3 DNA sequence: TGTGCCAGCAGCTCCTTAGAGGAGGGGGGACAGGGGGCGCCAGATACGCAGTATTTT.

The J gene is TRBJ2-5, the V gene TRBV12-3 or TRBV12-4; D gene ambiguous. The CDR3 runs to 14 residues. Between the trimmed V and J ends, which lost 6 bases and 1 base, there was a span of 12 bases. CDR3 protein: CASSLNTLQETQYF. The CDR3 region has the DNA TGTGCCAGCAGCCTTAACACCCTCCAAGAGACCCAGTACTTC.

This clonotype has only one observation. The V gene is TRBV27, the J gene TRBJ2-7; TRBD1 matches 10 bases. Trimming took 0 bases from V and 3 from J; bases not matched to a gene: 8. The CDR3 length is 17 residues. From germline, CDR1 is MNHEY and CDR2 SMNVEV (reference sequence). The CDR3 reads CASSLSQDRGLFYEQYV. The CDR3 nucleotides are TGTGCCAGCAGTTTATCACAAGACAGGGGGCTTTTCTACGAGCAGTACGTC.

This clonotype was detected ten times or more. The V gene is TRBV7-8, the J gene TRBJ1-1; no definite D call. Germline V gene data show CDR1 as SGHVS and CDR2 as FQNEAQ. The CDR3 has 16 amino acids. V was trimmed by 6 bases and J by 5 bases, leaving 22 bases between them. The CDR3 region is CASRFSVGTAKTEAFF. The CDR3 DNA reads as TGTGCCAGCAGATTCAGCGTTGGTACAGCCAAGACTGAAGCTTTCTTT.

This clonotype has a count of ten or more. This chain connects TRBV6-2 or TRBV6-3 to TRBJ1-1, with no clear D. The CDR3 spans 17 residues. V lost 2 bases and J lost 0, with 16 bases in between. Germline lookup yields CDR1 MNHEY and CDR2 SVGEGT. CDR3 protein: CASSYGGRTGMNTEAFF. The CDR3 DNA reads TGTGCCAGCAGTTACGGAGGACGGACGGGAATGAACACTGAAGCTTTCTTT.

The chain uses TRBV5-4 and TRBJ2-7; 9 nucleotides line up with TRBD1. The germline CDR1 and CDR2 sequences are SGHNT and YYREEE (reference sequence). CDR3 length: 17 amino acids. J was trimmed by 2 bases and V by 4 bases; bases with no gene match: 13. CDR3 DNA sequence: TGTGCCAGCAGCGTCGGGACAGGGAAGTCCTCGGCCTACGAGCAGTACTTC. This codes for CASSVGTGKSSAYEQYF.

Many counts were recorded for this clonotype. This chain uses TRBV11-2 with TRBJ2-1; D uncertain. Germline V gives CDR1 SGHAT, CDR2 FQNNGV. The V and J ends lost 0 bases and 3 bases respectively, with 9 bases between them. The CDR3 runs 15 residues. In DNA, the CDR3 is TGTGCCAGCAGCTTAGATCCTAGGTTCTACAATGAGCAGTTCTTC. Protein product: CASSLDPRFYNEQFF.

This rearrangement joins TRBV5-6 to TRBJ2-1; TRBD1 aligns across 7 bases. V lost 5 bases to trimming and J lost 6 bases; unmatched junction nucleotides: 5. The CDR3 is made up of 13 amino acids. Germline V lookup: CDR1 SGHDT, CDR2 YYEEEE. The CDR3 reads CASRKTGANEQFF. CDR3 nucleotide sequence: TGTGCCAGCAGAAAAACAGGGGCCAATGAGCAGTTCTTC.